The rows below give T cell receptor beta chains drawn from one sample of a study of blood T cells in healthy people across ages. TCRdb re-derived calls from the 5' RACE reads in MiXCR, one entry per CDR3 protein. The sample lists roughly 1.7 million distinct CDR3 sequences, roughly 32% occurring once. Sequenced sample: blood. The receptors come from a woman aged 25 to 39 in good health. CDR3s include the opening cysteine and the closing phenylalanine or tryptophan. The D gene is left open where the match is weak. Clone size is stated in some rows and not others, as once, few, many or a class when expanded.

D gene	clone size	J gene	V gene	CDR3 DNA	CDR3 protein
TRBD2	.	TRBJ2-1	TRBV9	TGTGCCAGCAGCATGTGGGCTAGCGGGGGGGACAATGAGCAGTTCTTC	CASSMWASGGDNEQFF
.	.	TRBJ2-1	TRBV5-5	TGTGCCAGCAGCCCGTTGAATTACAATGAGCAGTTCTTC	CASSPLNYNEQFF
TRBD1	few	TRBJ2-7	TRBV4-1	TGCGCCAGCAGCCAGGGAAGGACAGGGGGCGCTAGCTCCTACGAGCAGTACTTC	CASSQGRTGGASSYEQYF
TRBD1	.	TRBJ2-7	TRBV20-1	TGCAGTGCCACCGGGGCAGGGGGCGACGAGCAGTACTTC	CSATGAGGDEQYF
TRBD1	.	TRBJ1-5	TRBV12-3/TRBV12-4	TGTGCCAGCAGTCCGACGGACAGGCGATATCAGCCCCAGCATTTT	CASSPTDRRYQPQHF
.	many	TRBJ2-3	TRBV6-5	TGTGCCAGCAGATATGGGGATACGCAGTATTTT	CASRYGDTQYF
.	many	TRBJ1-2	TRBV29-1	TGCAGCGTTGAAGAACAGGGTTACTATGGCTACACCTTC	CSVEEQGYYGYTF
.	.	TRBJ1-2	TRBV2	TGTGCCAGCAGTGAGCGGGCTGTGCCCGGCTATGGCTACACCTTC	CASSERAVPGYGYTF
.	many	TRBJ2-3	TRBV5-1	TGCGCCAGCAGCTTCTCTACTCGCAGCACAGATACGCAGTATTTT	CASSFSTRSTDTQYF
.	.	TRBJ2-1	TRBV30	TGTGCCTGGAGTCGCGTGGTGGACAATGAGCAGTTCTTC	CAWSRVVDNEQFF
TRBD2	.	TRBJ2-1	TRBV9	TGTGCCAGCAGCGCTACTAGTCTGGGAGGGCTTGGGGACAATGAGCAGTTCTTC	CASSATSLGGLGDNEQFF
TRBD1	.	TRBJ1-4	TRBV5-1	TGCGCCAGCAGCTGGGACAGGAACGAAAAACTGTTTTTT	CASSWDRNEKLFF
.	many	TRBJ2-3	TRBV12-3/TRBV12-4	TGTGCCAGCAGTCAAAATGGACGAACCACGCAGTATTTT	CASSQNGRTTQYF
.	few	TRBJ2-1	TRBV15	TGTGCCACCAGCAGAGAACAGGCCTCCTACAATGAGCAGTTCTTC	CATSREQASYNEQFF
TRBD1	.	TRBJ1-2	TRBV6-6	TGTGCCAGCAGTTACACAGGACAGGGGCGTAGGGGCTACACCTTC	CASSYTGQGRRGYTF
.	.	TRBJ1-1	TRBV13	TGTGCCAGCAGCTTTCGAGTCCTTCCGGGACACGGAAACACTGAAGCTTTCTTT	CASSFRVLPGHGNTEAFF
.	.	TRBJ2-7	TRBV5-1	TGCGCCAGCAGCTTGGAAGGACAGAGACCCTACGAGCAGTACTTC	CASSLEGQRPYEQYF
.	.	TRBJ1-2	TRBV20-1	TGCAGTGCTAGAGATGGCAGGGGCAAGCTTCTGGGCTACACCTTC	CSARDGRGKLLGYTF
.	.	TRBJ2-1	TRBV28	TGTGCCGGCACCCCAGCGGGCTCCTACAATGAGCAGTTCTTC	CAGTPAGSYNEQFF
.	few	TRBJ2-7	TRBV5-1	TGCGCCAGCAGCCCCCAAGCGACAGGATCCTACGAGCAGTACTTC	CASSPQATGSYEQYF
TRBD2	few	TRBJ2-5	TRBV5-1	TGCGCCAGCAGCTTCGGCGGGGGGAACCAAGAGACCCAGTACTTC	CASSFGGGNQETQYF
TRBD2	few	TRBJ2-1	TRBV30	TGTGCCTGGAGCGGACTAGCGGGGAATGAGCAGTTCTTC	CAWSGLAGNEQFF
.	.	TRBJ2-3	TRBV6-1	TGTGCCAGCAGTGCGGCGGCGCGCACAGATACGCAGTATTTT	CASSAAARTDTQYF
TRBD1	many	TRBJ2-1	TRBV20-1	TGCAGTGCTAGCCGGACAGGGTTGGGGGATGAGCAGTTCTTC	CSASRTGLGDEQFF
.	few	TRBJ1-4	TRBV5-1	TGCGCCAGCAGCCCGGACGGACAAGGGATAGAAAAACTGTTTTTT	CASSPDGQGIEKLFF
.	.	TRBJ2-3	TRBV20-1	TGCAGTGCGGGTGGGATGGCTAGCACAGATACGCAGTATTTT	CSAGGMASTDTQYF
.	.	TRBJ2-7	TRBV20-1	TGCAGTGTCGGGCCCCCGCAAACCTACGAGCAGTACTTC	CSVGPPQTYEQYF
TRBD1	.	TRBJ2-7	TRBV13	TGTGCCAGCAGCTTAGGGACGGGACAGGGGCGCTACGAGCAGTACTTC	CASSLGTGQGRYEQYF
.	.	TRBJ2-7	TRBV20-1	TGCAGTGCTAGGGGACACTACGAGCAGTACTTC	CSARGHYEQYF
TRBD1	many	TRBJ2-1	TRBV12-3/TRBV12-4	TGTGCCAGCAGTTTCGGGCACCCAGGGGGCGGGAATGAGCAGTTCTTC	CASSFGHPGGGNEQFF